This section outlines one TCR beta chain sequence together with its context. Seattle enrolled patients during active infection and tracked them longitudinally. V was clipped by 5 bases and J by 4 bases; unmatched bases: 11. Germline loops: CDR1 SQVTM, CDR2 ANQGSEA. The CDR3 extends over 15 amino acids. Profiled with immunoSEQ multiplex PCR; TCRdb holds only in-frame clones, not every one. The sample yields 390,000 or so clones, around 90% seen once. This record comes from a study of blood T cell repertoires in COVID-19. Study-level background: Samples representing acute and convalescent COVID-19 were sourced from the United States, Italy and Spain. The analysed material was cDNA or gDNA that came from T cells, B-cell-depleted T cells, or PBMCs.

This receptor was taken from a woman aged 30 to 39 with COVID-19, enrolled during active disease. Sequencing was done on a sample of peripheral blood. The V call is TRBV29-1, the J call TRBJ2-5; 9 bases agree with TRBD1. This CDR3 reads CSVLPHRGQGETQYF. For the CDR3, the DNA is TGCAGCGTTTTACCCCACAGGGGGCAAGGAGAGACCCAGTACTTC.